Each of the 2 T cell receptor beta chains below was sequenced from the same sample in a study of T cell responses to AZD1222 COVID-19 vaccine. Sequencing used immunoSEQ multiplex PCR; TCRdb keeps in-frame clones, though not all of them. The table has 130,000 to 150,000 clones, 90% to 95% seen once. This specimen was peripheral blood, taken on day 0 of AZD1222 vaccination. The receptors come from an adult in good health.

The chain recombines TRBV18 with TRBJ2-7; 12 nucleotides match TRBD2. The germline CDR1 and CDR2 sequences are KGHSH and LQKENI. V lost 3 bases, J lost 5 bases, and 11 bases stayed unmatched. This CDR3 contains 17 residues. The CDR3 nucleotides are TGTGCCAGCTCACCCACCATGACTAGCGGGAGTAGAAACGAGCAGTACTTC. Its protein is CASSPTMTSGSRNEQYF. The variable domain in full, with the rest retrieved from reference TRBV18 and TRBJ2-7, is NAGVMQNPRHLVRRRGQEARLRCSPMKGHSHVYWYRQLPEEGLKFMVYLQKENIIDESGMPKERFSAEFPKEGPSILRIQQVVRGDSAAYFCASSPTMTSGSRNEQYFGPGTRLTVT.

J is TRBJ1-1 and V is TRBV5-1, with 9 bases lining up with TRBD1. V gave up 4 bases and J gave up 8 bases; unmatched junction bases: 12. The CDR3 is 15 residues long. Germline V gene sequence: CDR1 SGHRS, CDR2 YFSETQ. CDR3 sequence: CASSPPGQGVPEAFF. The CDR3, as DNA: TGCGCCAGCAGCCCGCCGGGACAGGGAGTCCCCGAAGCTTTCTTT.